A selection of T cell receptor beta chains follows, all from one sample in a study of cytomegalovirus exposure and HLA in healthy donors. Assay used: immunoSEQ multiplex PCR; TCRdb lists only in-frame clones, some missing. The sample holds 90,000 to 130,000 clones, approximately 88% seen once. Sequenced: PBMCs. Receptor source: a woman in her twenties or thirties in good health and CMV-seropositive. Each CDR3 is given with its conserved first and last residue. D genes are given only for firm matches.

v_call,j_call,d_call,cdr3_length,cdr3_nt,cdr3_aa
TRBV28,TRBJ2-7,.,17,TGTGCCAGCAGTTTCCAACGTCGAGGCTGGAGCTCCTACGAGCAGTACTTC,CASSFQRRGWSSYEQYF
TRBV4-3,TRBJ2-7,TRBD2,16,TGCGCCAGCAGCCAATTCGGGACTAAGAACGGGAGGGAGCAGTACTTC,CASSQFGTKNGREQYF
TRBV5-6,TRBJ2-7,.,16,TGTGCCAGCAGCTTGATGACAGGTTATAGTATGCACGAGCAGTACTTC,CASSLMTGYSMHEQYF
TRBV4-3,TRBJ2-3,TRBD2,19,TGCGCCAGCAGCCAGGGGCTAGCGGGAGGTGGCTTAAAAGGAGATACGCAGTATTTT,CASSQGLAGGGLKGDTQYF
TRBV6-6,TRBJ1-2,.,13,TGTGCCAGCAGGAGCAGGGGTCTGGACGGCTACACCTTC,CASRSRGLDGYTF
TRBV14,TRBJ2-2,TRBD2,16,TGTGCCAGCAGCCAAGATCGAGGGAGGGACACCGGGGAGCTGTTTTTT,CASSQDRGRDTGELFF
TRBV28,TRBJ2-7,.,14,TGTGCCAGCAGTCCCCCCCGGTTGACCTACGAGCAGTACTTC,CASSPPRLTYEQYF
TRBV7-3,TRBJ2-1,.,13,TGTGCCAGCAGCCCCATCCAGGGCAATGAGCAGTTCTTC,CASSPIQGNEQFF
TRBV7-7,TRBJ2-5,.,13,TGTGCTAGCAGCTTGAGGGAACAAGAGACCCAGTACTTC,CASSLREQETQYF
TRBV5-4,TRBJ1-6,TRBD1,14,TGTGCCAGCAGCTCGACAGGGGGCCATTCACCCCTCCACTTT,CASSSTGGHSPLHF